The sequence of this T cell receptor beta chain was determined in a study of human CD8 memory T cell subsets. The study's findings and limits: For stem-like memory and precursor exhausted T cells, diversity was similarly high, which was not true of effector memory cells.

Construction of TCR beta libraries was accomplished by means of UMI-labeled 5' RACE. TCRdb re-called the 5' RACE reads and shows each CDR3 protein once, DNA omitted. The table for this sample gives thousands of distinct CDR3 sequences. Germline V gene lookup returns CDR1 PRHDT and CDR2 FYEKMQ (reference sequence). This CDR3 region has 18 residues. As regards this clonotype: Its specificity is unknown.

Among CD8+ T cells, TPEX were CCR7+ PD-1+ TIGIT+ early memory cells with exhausted-like traits. The sequence was collected from a human donor in good health. Sequencing was performed on CD8+ T cells from PBMCs. The chain has TRBV13 and TRBJ2-1; TCRdb selects TRBD2, and the lack of DNA leaves this call unchecked. CDR3 loop: CASSAWESGTSGNNEQFF.